Listed below are T cell receptor beta chains from one sample, sequenced in a study of blood T cell repertoires in COVID-19. Here immunoSEQ multiplex PCR was the method, and the copy in TCRdb shows in-frame clones only, minus some. The sample lists 40,000 to 50,000 clones, roughly nine tenths occurring once. Source material: peripheral blood. The receptors stem from a human donor in a cohort sampled during active COVID-19. CDR3s include the opening cysteine and the closing phenylalanine or tryptophan. The D gene is left open where the match is weak.

>TRBV7-9|TRBJ2-7|-
CASSLASSYEQYF
>TRBV5-1|TRBJ1-2|-
CASSLNRFYGYTF
>TRBV7-9|TRBJ2-1|-
CASSRHLTYNEQFF
>TRBV5-6|TRBJ2-7|-
CASSLARETPDF
>TRBV5-1|TRBJ1-1|TRBD1
CASDMTGLGTEAFF
>TRBV5-8|TRBJ2-3|TRBD2
CASSFGGLAGADTQYF
>TRBV6-5|TRBJ1-2|-
CASLEGANYGYTF
>TRBV28|TRBJ2-7|TRBD1
CASSTPVGTGSSYEQYF
>TRBV3-1/TRBV3-2|TRBJ2-1|TRBD2
CASSRETGGLGEQFF
>TRBV9|TRBJ2-5|TRBD2
CASSNLLAGGPGGETQYF
>TRBV7-9|TRBJ2-5|-
CASSLAGVRGSETQYF
>TRBV7-2|TRBJ1-4|TRBD1
CASSLGRQGIKELFF
>TRBV5-1|TRBJ2-2|TRBD2
CASSSAGNTGELFF
>TRBV19|TRBJ2-7|-
CASSVGGSYEQYF
>TRBV29-1|TRBJ1-1|-
CSVAQGAHTEAFF
>TRBV30|TRBJ2-1|TRBD2
CAWRGLANNEQFF
>TRBV4-3|TRBJ1-2|-
CASSQDLQIYGYTF
>TRBV9|TRBJ1-2|TRBD1
CASSAGGQAYGYTF
>TRBV4-3|TRBJ1-4|TRBD1
CASSQDLGQTNEKLFF
>TRBV4-2|TRBJ2-7|TRBD2
CASSQQSQRDSYEQYF
>TRBV27|TRBJ1-1|TRBD1
CASSSDRGGNTEAFF
>TRBV27|TRBJ1-2|TRBD1
CASSPSEGDSINYGYTF
>TRBV11-3|TRBJ2-5|-
CASSPRDGQETQYF
>TRBV5-1|TRBJ2-7|TRBD1
CASSLQGSTYEQYF